The 21 T cell receptor beta chains below come from one sample, sequenced in a study of a mutant IDH1 vaccine in newly diagnosed glioma. The antigens these receptors bind are not known. As to time point: week 35, safety follow-up. Alongside topical imiquimod, each dose of vaccine comprised 300 ug of mutant IDH1 20-mer peptide. Repertoires were generated with immunoSEQ multiplex PCR, while TCRdb's copy carries only in-frame clones and drops some. Of over 25,000 clones listed, roughly 80% were seen once; the top ten hold about 9.3%. The input for sequencing was PBMCs, taken from a glioma patient whose treatment included an IDH1 peptide vaccine. The source of these receptors is a woman between 25 and 40 years old with glioma. Some clones in this sample may be carry-over from other donors' samples.

The chain recombines TRBV5-1 with TRBJ2-7, with no clear D. This CDR3 has 17 residues. Germline CDR1 is SGHRS and CDR2 is YFSETQ. Trimming removed 4 bases from V and 5 bases from J, with 25 bases in between. CDR3 sequence reads: CASSLTPQTVPTNEQYF. DNA of the CDR3: TGCGCCAGCAGCCTCACGCCACAGACTGTACCCACTAACGAGCAGTACTTC.

J is TRBJ2-5 and V is TRBV10-1, with unresolved D. The germline V gene has CDR1 WNHNN and CDR2 SYGVQD (reference sequence). The CDR3 runs to 16 residues. V was trimmed by 0 bases and J by 5 bases, leaving 16 bases between them. CDR3 nucleotide sequence: TGCGCCAGCAGTGAGTCGGTGGCGGAAAGGAAGGAGACCCAGTACTTC. This codes for CASSESVAERKETQYF.

V is TRBV9 and J is TRBJ2-5; 8 nucleotides line up with TRBD2. Germline CDR1 is SGDLS and CDR2 is YYNGEE. The V gene end was trimmed by 4 bases and the J gene end by 2 bases; junction bases not matched to a gene: 22. The CDR3 totals 20 residues. In DNA form, the CDR3 reads TGTGCCAGCAGCCCTCACCCGGGACTAGAGGGGACCGGGGGGCAAGAGACCCAGTACTTC. It encodes CASSPHPGLEGTGGQETQYF.

The chain carries TRBV7-9 and TRBJ2-1; no clear D. The CDR3 is made up of 11 amino acids. CDR1 and CDR2 (germline): SEHNR, FQNEAQ (reference sequence). The V end was cut by 8 bases, the J end by 7 bases, with 9 bases between. The CDR3 loop reads CASANENEQFF. The CDR3 DNA is TGTGCCAGCGCAAATGAGAATGAGCAGTTCTTC.

The chain joins TRBV4-1 to TRBJ2-1; 7 nucleotides agree with TRBD1. The CDR3 consists of 18 residues. V shed 0 bases and J 1 base; nucleotides not matched to a gene: 9. Germline lookup yields CDR1 MGHRA and CDR2 YSYEKL. Here the CDR3 reads CASSQDIRQGSSYNEQFF. As DNA, the CDR3 is TGCGCCAGCAGCCAAGATATTCGACAGGGATCTTCCTACAATGAGCAGTTCTTC.

The CDR3 sequence: CASRELDSPGANYGYTF. The CDR3 nucleotides are TGTGCCAGCAGGGAATTGGACAGCCCCGGAGCTAACTATGGCTACACCTTC. The chain links TRBV6-4 to TRBJ1-2; D may be TRBD1 (6 bases). The V end was cut by 6 bases, the J end by 0 bases, with 20 bases between. In germline, CDR1 is MRHNA, CDR2 SNTAGT. The CDR3 has 17 residues.

The chain couples TRBV10-3 to TRBJ1-2, with 8 bases fitting TRBD1. The junction had 15 bases not matched to a gene; V was cut back by 2 bases and J by 4 bases. The CDR3 has 18 residues. Per the germline V gene, CDR1 is ENHRY and CDR2 is SYGVKD. This CDR3 reads CAISEPRQGTGSIYGYTF. The CDR3 nucleotides are TGTGCCATCAGTGAGCCCAGACAGGGGACAGGATCGATCTATGGCTACACCTTC.

The chain couples TRBV29-1 to TRBJ1-1, with D uncertain. The CDR3 is 10 residues long. Germline-derived CDR1 and CDR2 are SQVTM and ANQGSEA. V was pared by 4 bases and J by 8 bases, with 8 bases between. The CDR3 region is CSVVFREAFF. As DNA, the CDR3 is TGCAGCGTTGTATTCAGAGAAGCTTTCTTT.

The V gene is TRBV19, the J gene TRBJ1-2, with TRBD1 matching over 9 bases. The J segment lost 2 bases and the V segment lost 6 bases, leaving 4 bases of the junction unmatched. The CDR3 totals 14 residues. Germline CDR1 LNHDA, CDR2 SQIVND (reference sequence). The CDR3, as DNA: TGTGCCAGTAGCCCGACAGGGGGGAACTATGGCTACACCTTC. Amino acids: CASSPTGGNYGYTF.

J is TRBJ1-2 and V is TRBV4-1; the D gene is possibly TRBD1 (5 bases). The germline gives CDR1 MGHRA, CDR2 YSYEKL. This CDR3 comprises 15 residues. V dropped 3 bases and J dropped 7 bases, with 18 bases sitting between them. The CDR3 loop reads CASSQTEGQPGGYTF. As DNA, the CDR3 is TGCGCCAGCAGCCAGACGGAGGGGCAGCCGGGTGGCTACACCTTC.

This chain connects TRBV7-6 to TRBJ1-1; tentatively, D is TRBD1 (5 bases). There are 15 residues in the CDR3. Trimming took 0 bases from V and 1 from J, leaving 9 bases between them. In germline, CDR1 is SGHVS, CDR2 FNYEAQ. This CDR3 reads CASSLAGAGNTEAFF. The DNA of the CDR3 is TGTGCCAGCAGCTTAGCAGGGGCTGGGAACACTGAAGCTTTCTTT.

The count of this clone is one. The J gene is TRBJ2-2, the V gene TRBV27; a possible D gene is TRBD2 (6 bases). CDR1 and CDR2 (germline): MNHEY, SMNVEV (reference sequence). Trimming removed 6 bases from V and 1 base from J, with 15 bases in between. The CDR3 extends over 16 amino acids. In DNA, the CDR3 is TGTGCCAGCAGCCAGGCGGGGCCGCTGAACACCGGGGAGCTGTTTTTT. Residues: CASSQAGPLNTGELFF.

The rearrangement joins TRBV30 to TRBJ2-2; 11 bases are a match to TRBD1. Germline V CDR1 and CDR2: GTSNPN, SVGIG (reference sequence). V was clipped by 2 bases and J by 4 bases; unmatched bases: 6. The CDR3 is 16 amino acids. In nucleotides, the CDR3 is TGTGCCTGGAGTACGGGACAGGGGGGAACCACCGGGGAGCTGTTTTTT. Translated, it gives CAWSTGQGGTTGELFF.

The chain has TRBV20-1 and TRBJ2-3; D is ambiguous. The germline V and J ends were trimmed by 4 bases and 4 bases, with 6 bases remaining between them. CDR1 and CDR2 from the germline V gene are DFQATT and SNEGSKA (reference sequence). The CDR3 length is 11 residues. DNA of the CDR3: TGCAGTGCTAACCGCGCAGATACGCAGTATTTT. It codes for CSANRADTQYF.

J is TRBJ2-7 and V is TRBV6-5; TRBD2 matches 8 bases. CDR3 length: 14 residues. V lost 6 bases to trimming and J lost 3 bases; unmatched junction nucleotides: 7. Germline CDR1 MNHEY, CDR2 SVGAGI. CDR3 DNA: TGTGCCAGCAGCCCGTACACTAGCGGCTACGAGCAGTACTTC. Its translation is CASSPYTSGYEQYF.

This chain links TRBV6-1 with TRBJ2-7, with a weak D call TRBD2 (5 bases). CDR3 length equals 12 residues. The germline V and J ends were trimmed by 7 bases and 5 bases, with 12 bases remaining between them. The germline V gene encodes CDR1 MNHNS and CDR2 SASEGT. The CDR3 DNA sequence: TGTGCCAGCATCTGGGAGAGGGACGAGCAGTACTTC. Translation: CASIWERDEQYF.

The rearrangement uses TRBV11-2 and TRBJ2-3; D is unresolved. Germline-derived CDR1 and CDR2 are SGHAT and FQNNGV. The CDR3 has 13 residues. V was cut by 0 bases and J by 3 bases, with 4 bases left in between. DNA of the CDR3: TGTGCCAGCAGCTTAGAAAGGACAGATACGCAGTATTTT. Residues: CASSLERTDTQYF.

With regard to this clone: The junction differs from germline at one of its ends, possibly a read error. V is TRBV7-7 and J is TRBJ2-5; D could derive from TRBD1 or TRBD2 (5 bases each). The CDR3 is 14 amino acids. The germline CDR1 and CDR2 sequences are SSHAT and FNYEAQ (reference sequence). The CDR3 spells CASSPTGTQETQYF. The CDR3 coding sequence is TGTGCTAGCAGCCCAACCGGGACCCAAGAGACCCAGTACTTC.

The chain employs TRBV27 and TRBJ2-7; 12 bases match TRBD2. The trim removed 5 bases at V and 4 bases at J, leaving 0 bases unmatched. This CDR3 has 13 amino acids. Germline V CDR1 and CDR2: MNHEY, SMNVEV (reference sequence). DNA of the CDR3: TGTGCCAGCAGTGGACTAGCGGGATACGAGCAGTACTTC. Translating it yields CASSGLAGYEQYF.

The V and J genes are TRBV6-6 and TRBJ1-2, with unresolved D. The CDR3 extends over 14 amino acids. The germline V gene has CDR1 MNHNY and CDR2 SVGAGI (reference sequence). V was trimmed by 2 bases and J by 4 bases, leaving 11 bases between them. The CDR3 is CASSYGGELYGYTF. The CDR3 DNA reads as TGTGCCAGCAGTTACGGCGGAGAGCTCTATGGCTACACCTTC.

The rearrangement joins TRBV7-9 to TRBJ2-1, with 8 bases matching TRBD2. V lost 3 bases to trimming and J lost 2 bases; unmatched junction nucleotides: 3. The CDR3 runs 15 residues. Germline loops: CDR1 SEHNR, CDR2 FQNEAQ (reference sequence). In nucleotides, the CDR3 is TGTGCCAGCAGCTTGACGGGACTAGCCTACAATGAGCAGTTCTTC. Protein product: CASSLTGLAYNEQFF.